This is a list of T cell receptor beta chains from one sample in a study of Tregs in tolerant kidney transplant recipients. The method was immunoSEQ multiplex PCR; TCRdb's version includes in-frame clones alone and lacks a portion of them. This table holds about 100,000 clones, over 85% found once. Sequenced material: CD4+ T cells from blood, taken before the transplant. These TCRs come from a human donor who received a combined kidney and bone marrow transplant. CDR3s include the opening cysteine and the closing phenylalanine or tryptophan. Fields, in order: CDR3 protein, V gene, J gene, D gene. A D gene is named only where the DNA matches it firmly.

CDR3aa: CASSQPMTENEQFF
v_gene: TRBV4-1
j_gene: TRBJ2-1
d_gene: NA

CDR3aa: CSVGTALFYGYTF
v_gene: TRBV29-1
j_gene: TRBJ1-2
d_gene: TRBD1

CDR3aa: CASTPGGGEYQETQYF
v_gene: TRBV6-6
j_gene: TRBJ2-5
d_gene: NA

CDR3aa: CASSPSRDRVRQPQHF
v_gene: TRBV18
j_gene: TRBJ1-5
d_gene: TRBD1

CDR3aa: CASSLGLEGEQFF
v_gene: TRBV5-6
j_gene: TRBJ2-1
d_gene: NA

CDR3aa: CASSPYIGKGGAGELFF
v_gene: TRBV7-2
j_gene: TRBJ2-2
d_gene: TRBD1

CDR3aa: CASSLGTSGTGELFF
v_gene: TRBV7-6
j_gene: TRBJ2-2
d_gene: TRBD2

CDR3aa: CAGAISDRMNTEAFF
v_gene: TRBV2
j_gene: TRBJ1-1
d_gene: NA

CDR3aa: CASRTGNTEAFF
v_gene: TRBV28
j_gene: TRBJ1-1
d_gene: NA

CDR3aa: CASSQDAGRQEKLFF
v_gene: TRBV4-2
j_gene: TRBJ1-4
d_gene: NA

CDR3aa: CASSKEGAAGLEQYF
v_gene: TRBV7-2
j_gene: TRBJ2-7
d_gene: NA

CDR3aa: CASSLQVSDTEAFF
v_gene: TRBV7-2
j_gene: TRBJ1-1
d_gene: NA

CDR3aa: CASSPPGIAGGKDTQYF
v_gene: TRBV18
j_gene: TRBJ2-3
d_gene: TRBD2

CDR3aa: CASSLAPSGTGELFF
v_gene: TRBV5-1
j_gene: TRBJ2-2
d_gene: TRBD2

CDR3aa: CASRPSGVGDTQYF
v_gene: TRBV2
j_gene: TRBJ2-3
d_gene: TRBD2

CDR3aa: CASSADYNEQFF
v_gene: TRBV7-3
j_gene: TRBJ2-1
d_gene: NA

CDR3aa: CASSVGAGGGYEQYF
v_gene: TRBV7-2
j_gene: TRBJ2-7
d_gene: NA

CDR3aa: CASSVGITGGMETQYF
v_gene: TRBV9
j_gene: TRBJ2-5
d_gene: TRBD1

CDR3aa: CASSRQGAGELFF
v_gene: TRBV6-1
j_gene: TRBJ2-2
d_gene: TRBD1

CDR3aa: CASSQERVHEQYF
v_gene: TRBV4-1
j_gene: TRBJ2-7
d_gene: NA

CDR3aa: CASSQLVGRGSYEQYF
v_gene: TRBV14
j_gene: TRBJ2-7
d_gene: NA

CDR3aa: CASSLPGGSGNTIYF
v_gene: TRBV5-1
j_gene: TRBJ1-3
d_gene: TRBD1

CDR3aa: CASSKRDRGETQYF
v_gene: TRBV11-3
j_gene: TRBJ2-5
d_gene: TRBD1

CDR3aa: CASSRGDIQYF
v_gene: TRBV5-5
j_gene: TRBJ2-4
d_gene: TRBD2

CDR3aa: CASSPRPGQGGNTIYF
v_gene: TRBV18
j_gene: TRBJ1-3
d_gene: TRBD1

CDR3aa: CAWSAFDGDSYEQYF
v_gene: TRBV30
j_gene: TRBJ2-7
d_gene: NA

CDR3aa: CASSLYGTGFAGELFF
v_gene: TRBV7-2
j_gene: TRBJ2-2
d_gene: TRBD1

CDR3aa: CATQPGGTDTQYF
v_gene: TRBV19
j_gene: TRBJ2-3
d_gene: TRBD2

CDR3aa: CASSPAGSVTYEQYF
v_gene: TRBV27
j_gene: TRBJ2-7
d_gene: NA

CDR3aa: CASGLVLGQGYEQYF
v_gene: TRBV12-5
j_gene: TRBJ2-7
d_gene: TRBD1

CDR3aa: CASSLQGGYGYTF
v_gene: TRBV27
j_gene: TRBJ1-2
d_gene: TRBD1

CDR3aa: CASSVRTGTNSANYGYTF
v_gene: TRBV9
j_gene: TRBJ1-2
d_gene: NA

CDR3aa: CSVGGTSGTHTDTQYF
v_gene: TRBV29-1
j_gene: TRBJ2-3
d_gene: TRBD2

CDR3aa: CASSLLGNTIYF
v_gene: TRBV7-9
j_gene: TRBJ1-3
d_gene: NA

CDR3aa: CASSPRRRSTEAFF
v_gene: TRBV7-2
j_gene: TRBJ1-1
d_gene: NA

CDR3aa: CASSAGTASGNTIYF
v_gene: TRBV5-6
j_gene: TRBJ1-3
d_gene: TRBD1

CDR3aa: CASSLNREHEQYF
v_gene: TRBV5-1
j_gene: TRBJ2-7
d_gene: NA

CDR3aa: CASSATSGDTDTQYF
v_gene: TRBV9
j_gene: TRBJ2-3
d_gene: TRBD2

CDR3aa: CSPQAVYGYTF
v_gene: TRBV20-1
j_gene: TRBJ1-2
d_gene: NA

CDR3aa: CASSEALLGGWAKNIQYF
v_gene: TRBV2
j_gene: TRBJ2-4
d_gene: NA

CDR3aa: CASSEEFRDTSYEQYF
v_gene: TRBV25-1
j_gene: TRBJ2-7
d_gene: NA

CDR3aa: CASSIGAGGYEQYF
v_gene: TRBV19
j_gene: TRBJ2-7
d_gene: TRBD2

CDR3aa: CASISRTALNHYGYTF
v_gene: TRBV28
j_gene: TRBJ1-2
d_gene: NA

CDR3aa: CASSLSLAVSYNEQFF
v_gene: TRBV5-4
j_gene: TRBJ2-1
d_gene: TRBD2